This TCR beta chain derives from a study of T cell responses to AZD1222 COVID-19 vaccine. General study results and limits: All repertoire sampling was performed exclusively after the peak T cell response.

This clone was picked up one time. What it binds is not known. The V and J ends lost 2 bases and 1 base respectively, with 10 bases between them. The CDR3 has 15 amino acids. From germline, CDR1 is SGHTA and CDR2 FQGNSA. Sequenced by immunoSEQ multiplex PCR; TCRdb stores in-frame clones only, minus some. The sample carries 180,000 or so clones, about nine tenths recorded once. The clonotype was recovered from an adult who received the AZD1222 COVID-19 vaccine. The J gene is TRBJ2-3, the V gene TRBV7-2; D is unresolved. This specimen consisted of peripheral blood, obtained 28 days after the second AZD1222 dose. CDR3 sequence reads: CASSLPEFGTDTQYF. In DNA, the CDR3 is TGTGCCAGCAGCTTACCGGAATTCGGCACAGATACGCAGTATTTT.